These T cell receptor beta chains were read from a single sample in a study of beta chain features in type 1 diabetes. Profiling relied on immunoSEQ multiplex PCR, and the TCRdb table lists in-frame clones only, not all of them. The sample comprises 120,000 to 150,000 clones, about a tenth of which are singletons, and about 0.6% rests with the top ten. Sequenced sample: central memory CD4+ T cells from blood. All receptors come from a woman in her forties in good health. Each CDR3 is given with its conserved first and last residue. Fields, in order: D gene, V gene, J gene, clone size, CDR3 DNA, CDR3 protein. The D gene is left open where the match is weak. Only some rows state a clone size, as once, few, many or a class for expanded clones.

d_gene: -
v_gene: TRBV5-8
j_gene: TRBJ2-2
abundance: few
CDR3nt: TGTGCCAGCAGCTTGGCAGGTCGGTTGGGCACCGGGGAGCTGTTTTTT
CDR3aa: CASSLAGRLGTGELFF

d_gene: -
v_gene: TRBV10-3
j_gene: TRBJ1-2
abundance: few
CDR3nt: TGTGCCATCAGTGATGACAGGACGGGCTATGGCTACACCTTC
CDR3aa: CAISDDRTGYGYTF

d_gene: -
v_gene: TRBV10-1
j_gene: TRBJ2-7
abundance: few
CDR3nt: TGCGCCAGCAGTGACGGCGGGGTGGGCTACGAGCAGTACTTC
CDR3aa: CASSDGGVGYEQYF

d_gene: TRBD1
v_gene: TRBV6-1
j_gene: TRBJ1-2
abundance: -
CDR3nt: TGTGCCAGCCAGGACAGGGCGGGCGGCTACACCTTC
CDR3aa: CASQDRAGGYTF

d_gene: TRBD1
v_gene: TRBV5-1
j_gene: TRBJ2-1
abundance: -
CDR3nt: TGCGCCAGCAAGGGACAGGGGGCGATCTACAATGAGCAGTTCTTC
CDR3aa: CASKGQGAIYNEQFF

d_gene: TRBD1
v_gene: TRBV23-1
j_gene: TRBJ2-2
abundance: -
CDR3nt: TGCGCCAGCAGTCAATCGACAGGGGGAAGCACCGGGGAGCTGTTTTTT
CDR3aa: CASSQSTGGSTGELFF

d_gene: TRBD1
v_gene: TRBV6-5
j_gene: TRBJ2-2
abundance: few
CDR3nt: TGTGCCAGCAGTCTGGACAGGGGTTCCGGGGAGCTGTTTTTT
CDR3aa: CASSLDRGSGELFF

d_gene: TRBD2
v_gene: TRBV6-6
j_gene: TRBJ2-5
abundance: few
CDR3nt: TGTGCCAGCACTTCTAGCGGGGGCTACCAAGAGACCCAGTACTTC
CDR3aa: CASTSSGGYQETQYF

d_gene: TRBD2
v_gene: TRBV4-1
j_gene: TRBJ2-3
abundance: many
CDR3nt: TGCGCCAGCAGCCAAGAACCTAGCGGGGGATACACAGATACGCAGTATTTT
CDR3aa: CASSQEPSGGYTDTQYF

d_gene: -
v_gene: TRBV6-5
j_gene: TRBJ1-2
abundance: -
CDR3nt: TGTGCCAGCAGTTTGTCTGGGGCGGTAAATGGCTACACCTTC
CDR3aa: CASSLSGAVNGYTF

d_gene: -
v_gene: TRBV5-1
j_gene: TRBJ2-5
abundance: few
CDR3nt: TGCGCCAGCAGCTTGACGAGTTGGGAGACCCAGTACTTC
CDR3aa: CASSLTSWETQYF

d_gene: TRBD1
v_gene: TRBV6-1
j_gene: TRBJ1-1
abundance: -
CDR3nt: TGTGCCAGCCGCAGACAGGGGGCCCAGAACACTGAAGCTTTCTTT
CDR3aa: CASRRQGAQNTEAFF

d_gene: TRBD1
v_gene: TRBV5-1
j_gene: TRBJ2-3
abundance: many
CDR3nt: TGCGCCAGCAGCTTGGGACAGGGTGAGAGGACAGATACGCAGTATTTT
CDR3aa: CASSLGQGERTDTQYF

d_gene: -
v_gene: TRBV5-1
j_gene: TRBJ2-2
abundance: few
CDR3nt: TGCGCCAGCAGCTTGGGGGCAAACAGGAACACCGGGGAGCTGTTTTTT
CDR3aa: CASSLGANRNTGELFF

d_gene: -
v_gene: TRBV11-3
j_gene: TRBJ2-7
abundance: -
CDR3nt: TGTGCCAGCAGCTTTAGCTCCTACGAGCAGTACTTC
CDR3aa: CASSFSSYEQYF

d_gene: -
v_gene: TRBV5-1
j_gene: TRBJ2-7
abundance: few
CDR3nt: TGCGCCAGCAGCTTTGGAGCTGCGCTGAACGAGCAGTACTTC
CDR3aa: CASSFGAALNEQYF

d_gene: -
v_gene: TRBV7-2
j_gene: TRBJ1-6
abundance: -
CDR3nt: TGTGCCAGCAGCTTTGACAGTACTAATTCACCCCTCCACTTT
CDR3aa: CASSFDSTNSPLHF

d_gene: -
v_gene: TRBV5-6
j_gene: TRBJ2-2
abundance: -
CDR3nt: TGTGCCAGCAGCTTCAAAGGGGGTCGGCGCGACACCGGGGAGCTGTTTTTT
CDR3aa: CASSFKGGRRDTGELFF

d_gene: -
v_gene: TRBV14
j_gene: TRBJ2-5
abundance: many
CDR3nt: TGTGCCAGCAGCGGACGGGATTTCCAAGAGACCCAGTACTTC
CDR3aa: CASSGRDFQETQYF

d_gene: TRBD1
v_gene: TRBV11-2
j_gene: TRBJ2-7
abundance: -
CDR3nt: TGTGCCAGCAGACCCGGGACAGGAGGCTACGAGCAGTACTTC
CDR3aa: CASRPGTGGYEQYF

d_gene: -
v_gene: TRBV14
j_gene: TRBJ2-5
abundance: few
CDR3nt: TGTGCCAGCAGCCAACGTGAGACCCAGTACTTC
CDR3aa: CASSQRETQYF

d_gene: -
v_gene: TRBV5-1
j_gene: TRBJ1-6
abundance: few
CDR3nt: TGCGCCAGCAGCTACTCAGGGGCTGAATCACCCCTCCACTTT
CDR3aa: CASSYSGAESPLHF

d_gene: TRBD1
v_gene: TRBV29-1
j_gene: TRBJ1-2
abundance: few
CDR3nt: TGCAGCGTTCTGGGACAGGGGTTTTTTTATGGCTACACCTTC
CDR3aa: CSVLGQGFFYGYTF

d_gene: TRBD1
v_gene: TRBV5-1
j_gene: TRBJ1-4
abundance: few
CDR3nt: TGCGCCAGCAGCCCGGGGACAGGGGCCGCTAATGAAAAACTGTTTTTT
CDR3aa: CASSPGTGAANEKLFF

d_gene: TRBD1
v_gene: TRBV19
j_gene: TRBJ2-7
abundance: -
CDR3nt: TGTGCCAGTGGGACAGGGAAATCCTACGAGCAGTACTTC
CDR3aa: CASGTGKSYEQYF

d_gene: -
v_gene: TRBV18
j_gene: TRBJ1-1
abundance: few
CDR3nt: TGTGCCAGCTCACCCGGACTGATGAACACTGAAGCTTTCTTT
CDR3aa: CASSPGLMNTEAFF

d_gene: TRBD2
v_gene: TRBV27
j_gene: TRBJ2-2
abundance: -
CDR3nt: TGTGCCAGCATGTTGGGAGGGGCCCGGGAGCTGTTTTTT
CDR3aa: CASMLGGARELFF

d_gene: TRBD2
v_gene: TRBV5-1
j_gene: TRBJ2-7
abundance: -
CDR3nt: TGCGCCAGCAGCTCTCCTAGCGGGGTTATCTACGAGCAGTACTTC
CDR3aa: CASSSPSGVIYEQYF

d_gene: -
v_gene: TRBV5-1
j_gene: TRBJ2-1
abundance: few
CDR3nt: TGCGCCAGCCAGGCCCGGGGGAGCTCCTACAATGAGCAGTTCTTC
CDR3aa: CASQARGSSYNEQFF

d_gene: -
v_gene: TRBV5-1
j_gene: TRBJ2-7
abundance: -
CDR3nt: TGCGCCAGCAGCTTGGCTCAGGGTGGGCAGTACTTC
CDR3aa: CASSLAQGGQYF

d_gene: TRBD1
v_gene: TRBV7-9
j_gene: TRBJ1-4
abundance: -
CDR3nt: TGTGCCAGCAGCACAGGACAGGGGGATGATAATGAAAAACTGTTTTTT
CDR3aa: CASSTGQGDDNEKLFF

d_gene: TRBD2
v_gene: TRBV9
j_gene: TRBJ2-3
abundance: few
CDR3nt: TGTGCCAGCAGCGTTGCACCTCCAGCGGGGGGACCAGATACGCAGTATTTT
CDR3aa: CASSVAPPAGGPDTQYF

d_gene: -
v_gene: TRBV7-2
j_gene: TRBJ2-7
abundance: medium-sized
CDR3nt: TGTGCCAGCAGCTTAGATCAGTTCTCCTACGAGCAGTACTTC
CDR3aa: CASSLDQFSYEQYF

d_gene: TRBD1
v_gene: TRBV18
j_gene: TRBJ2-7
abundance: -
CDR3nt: TGTGCCAGCTCACACAGGACAGGGGACTACGAGCAGTACTTC
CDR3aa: CASSHRTGDYEQYF

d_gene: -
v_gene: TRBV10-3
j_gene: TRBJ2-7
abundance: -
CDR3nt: TGTGCCATCAACGCGGGTGGGTCCTACGAGCAGTACTTC
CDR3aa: CAINAGGSYEQYF

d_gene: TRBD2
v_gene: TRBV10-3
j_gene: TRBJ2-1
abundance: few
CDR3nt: TGTGCCATCAGTGTAGCGGGGGGAACCAATGAGCAGTTCTTC
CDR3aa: CAISVAGGTNEQFF

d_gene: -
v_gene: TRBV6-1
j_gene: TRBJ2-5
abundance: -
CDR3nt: TGTGCCAGCCTCTTACAGATCCAAGAGACCCAGTACTTC
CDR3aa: CASLLQIQETQYF

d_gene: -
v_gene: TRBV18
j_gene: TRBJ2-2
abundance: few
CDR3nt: TGTGCCAGCTCACGGGACTCGAACACCGGGGAGCTGTTTTTT
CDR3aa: CASSRDSNTGELFF

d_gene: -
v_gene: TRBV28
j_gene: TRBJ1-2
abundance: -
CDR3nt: TGTGCCAGCAGTTTCAGGGGCCCCTATGGCTACACCTTC
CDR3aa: CASSFRGPYGYTF